Shown below are 19 T cell receptor beta chains from a single sample sequenced in a study of cytomegalovirus exposure and HLA in healthy donors. The PCR made use of 60 Vbeta and 13 Jbeta primers. Produced via immunoSEQ multiplex PCR; TCRdb's table is partial and in-frame only. The repertoire includes about 170,000 clones, 75% to 90% of them detected once, and roughly 4.5% sits in the top ten. The source material was PBMCs. These receptors were taken from a woman aged 50 to 60 in good health and CMV-seropositive.

The J gene is TRBJ1-5, the V gene TRBV10-3; unclear D gene. The ends were cut back, 0 bases at V and 5 bases at J, with 8 bases in the middle. This CDR3 is built from 14 residues. Germline V lookup: CDR1 ENHRY, CDR2 SYGVKD. As DNA, the CDR3 is TGTGCCATCAGTGAGTCGGTATCGGATCAGCCCCAGCATTTT. Its protein is CAISESVSDQPQHF.

CDR3 nucleotides: TGTGCCAGCAAGCTAGTTAGAAGAGACAATGAGCAGTTCTTC. It specifies CASKLVRRDNEQFF. The chain recombines TRBV6-5 with TRBJ2-1; D gene uncertain. V lost 7 bases to trimming and J lost 5 bases, with 15 bases between them. The CDR3 is made up of 14 amino acids. Germline V lookup: CDR1 MNHEY, CDR2 SVGAGI.

The genes are TRBV7-2 and TRBJ2-3; TRBD2 is a possible D gene (5 bases). This CDR3 has 15 residues. The germline V gene has CDR1 SGHTA and CDR2 FQGNSA. V was trimmed by 0 bases and J by 2 bases, leaving 9 bases between them. CDR3 region: CASSLALALTDTQYF. The CDR3 coding sequence is TGTGCCAGCAGCTTAGCCCTAGCCCTCACAGATACGCAGTATTTT.

The V and J genes are TRBV27 and TRBJ2-5; tentatively, D is TRBD1 (6 bases). Trimming left V 4 bases short and J 7 bases short, with 13 bases between. This CDR3 has 13 residues. Germline V gives CDR1 MNHEY, CDR2 SMNVEV (reference sequence). The CDR3 here is CASSSIQGATQYF. CDR3 sequence (DNA): TGTGCCAGCAGTTCCATACAGGGAGCGACCCAGTACTTC.

The J gene is TRBJ2-1, the V gene TRBV10-3; D gene uncertain. The CDR3 extends over 18 amino acids. V was pared by 0 bases and J by 8 bases, with 23 bases between. Germline V gene lookup returns CDR1 ENHRY and CDR2 SYGVKD. DNA of the CDR3: TGTGCCATCAGTGAGTCGAAGGTGGGCAGGTTGGTGGCTCATGAGCAGTTCTTC. Translated: CAISESKVGRLVAHEQFF.

This clone was found once. The V call is TRBV6-4, the J call TRBJ2-1; a weak D match, TRBD1 (6 bases). The germline gives CDR1 MRHNA, CDR2 SNTAGT. This CDR3 has 15 residues. Trimming took 0 bases from V and 7 from J, leaving 13 bases between them. CDR3 DNA: TGTGCCAGCAGTGACTCGAGGGGGTCTGGAAATGAGCAGTTCTTC. This gives the protein CASSDSRGSGNEQFF.

The chain joins TRBV27 to TRBJ2-5, with D hard to call. V was shortened by 4 bases and J by 2 bases, with 11 bases between the two germline ends. The germline V gene has CDR1 MNHEY and CDR2 SMNVEV (reference sequence). The CDR3 is made up of 14 amino acids. This CDR3 reads CASSYLGSQETQYF. The DNA of the CDR3 is TGTGCCAGCAGTTACCTAGGATCTCAAGAGACCCAGTACTTC.

This clone has a single count. CDR3: CASSSTSGTGLNIQYF. The CDR3 nucleotides read TGTGCCAGCAGTTCCACTTCCGGGACAGGGTTGAACATTCAGTACTTC. The chain combines TRBV27 with TRBJ2-4; 9 positions agree with TRBD1. The trim removed 4 bases at V and 7 bases at J, leaving 11 bases unmatched. CDR3 length: 16 amino acids. CDR1 MNHEY and CDR2 SMNVEV come from the germline V gene (reference sequence).

The V gene is TRBV7-3, the J gene TRBJ2-3, with D unresolved. This CDR3 spans 15 amino acids. Trimming removed 2 bases from V and 2 bases from J, with 11 bases in between. Germline V CDR1 and CDR2: SGHTA, FQGTGA. The CDR3 here is CASSLLGQATDTQYF. The DNA for the CDR3 is TGTGCCAGCAGCTTATTGGGTCAGGCCACAGATACGCAGTATTTT.

V and J are TRBV28 and TRBJ1-2; D is undetermined. The germline V and J ends were trimmed by 3 bases and 6 bases, with 11 bases remaining between them. From germline, CDR1 is MDHEN and CDR2 SYDVKM. This CDR3 has 13 amino acids. CDR3 nucleotides: TGTGCCAGCAGTTTCGGGTCAATGGATGGCTACACCTTC. This translates into CASSFGSMDGYTF.

In this sample, this clone turned up once. The chain joins TRBV6-1 to TRBJ1-2; possible D gene TRBD1, 5 bases. Trimming pared 7 bases from V and 7 bases from J, leaving 19 bases between. In germline, CDR1 is MNHNS, CDR2 SASEGT. The CDR3 contains 14 residues. CDR3 loop: CASTPSGGGSGYTF. DNA for the CDR3: TGTGCCAGCACCCCATCGGGGGGGGGTAGTGGCTACACCTTC.

The CDR3 spells CASGTSGGAGSYEQYF. DNA of the CDR3: TGTGCCAGCGGGACTAGCGGGGGGGCGGGTTCCTACGAGCAGTACTTC. This chain uses TRBV7-2 with TRBJ2-7, with 16 positions matching TRBD2. Trimming at V came to 8 bases and at J to 1 base, leaving 5 bases not matched to a gene. This CDR3 contains 16 residues. Germline CDR1 is SGHTA and CDR2 is FQGNSA.

This clone appeared a few times. The chain couples TRBV28 to TRBJ1-2; a possible D gene is TRBD1 (6 bases). The germline gives CDR1 MDHEN, CDR2 SYDVKM. This CDR3 comprises 13 residues. The germline V and J ends were trimmed by 6 bases and 2 bases, with 10 bases remaining between them. The CDR3 DNA follows: TGTGCCAGCAGCTATGGGGGCAACTATGGCTACACCTTC. It specifies CASSYGGNYGYTF.

V and J are TRBV29-1 and TRBJ2-1; 7 bases agree with TRBD1. V trimming: 4 bases; J trimming: 6 bases; junction bases outside the gene matches: 6. The CDR3 contains 13 residues. CDR1 is SQVTM, CDR2 ANQGSEA, per germline. The CDR3 sequence: CSVGGRQGNEQFF. The CDR3 DNA is TGCAGCGTTGGGGGGCGACAGGGCAATGAGCAGTTCTTC.

V gene TRBV4-3 combines with J gene TRBJ2-2, with TRBD2 matching over 9 bases. Per germline, CDR1 LGHNA and CDR2 YSLEER. Trimming removed 4 bases from V and 4 bases from J; junction bases left unmatched: 10. The CDR3 totals 17 residues. The CDR3 nucleotides read TGCGCCAGCAGCCTCCAGGAGGTTAGCGGGGGCACCGGGGAGCTGTTTTTT. This codes for CASSLQEVSGGTGELFF.

A few counts support this clone. J is TRBJ1-1 and V is TRBV18, with 7 nucleotides matching TRBD1. The length of the CDR3 is 13 residues. J lost 3 bases, V lost 4 bases, and 2 bases had no gene match. Germline loops: CDR1 KGHSH, CDR2 LQKENI. The CDR3 spells CASSLDRDTEAFF. In nucleotides, the CDR3 is TGTGCCAGCTCACTCGACAGGGACACTGAAGCTTTCTTT.

The chain is built from TRBV9 and TRBJ2-5; 9 nucleotides line up with TRBD2. The J call may be mistaken, given a closer DNA end match to TRBJ2-7. Germline values: CDR1 SGDLS, CDR2 YYNGEE. The CDR3 length is 16 residues. The CDR3 coding sequence is TGTGCCAGCAGCCCGAAGAGTAGCGGGAGTGTCTACGAGCAGTACTTC. This translates into CASSPKSSGSVYEQYF.

This chain joins TRBV6-1 and TRBJ1-1, with 8 bases that match TRBD1. The CDR3 runs to 15 residues. The V segment lost 3 bases and the J segment 7 bases; nucleotides outside the gene matches: 10. The germline V gene encodes CDR1 MNHNS and CDR2 SASEGT. CDR3 amino acids: CASSDAPGGWGEAFF. CDR3 in DNA: TGTGCCAGCAGTGACGCACCAGGGGGCTGGGGTGAAGCTTTCTTT.

CDR3 nucleotide sequence: TGCAGTGCTCCCTCGGACACTGAAGCTTTCTTT. Its translation is CSAPSDTEAFF. This sequence joins TRBV20-1 and TRBJ1-1, with unresolved D. Per the germline V gene, CDR1 is DFQATT and CDR2 is SNEGSKA (reference sequence). The CDR3 has 11 residues. The V gene lost 5 bases and the J gene lost 3 bases, with 7 bases spanning the gap.